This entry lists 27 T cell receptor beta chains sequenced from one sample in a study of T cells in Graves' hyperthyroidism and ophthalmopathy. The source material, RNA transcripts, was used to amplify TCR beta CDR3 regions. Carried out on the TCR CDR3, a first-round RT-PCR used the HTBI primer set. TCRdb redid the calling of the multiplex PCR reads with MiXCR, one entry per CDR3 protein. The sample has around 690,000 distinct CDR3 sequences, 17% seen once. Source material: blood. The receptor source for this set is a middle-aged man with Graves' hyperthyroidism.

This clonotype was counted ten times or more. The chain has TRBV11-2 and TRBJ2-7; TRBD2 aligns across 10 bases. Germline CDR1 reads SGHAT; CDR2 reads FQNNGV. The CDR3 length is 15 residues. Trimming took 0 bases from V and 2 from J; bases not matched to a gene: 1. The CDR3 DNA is TGTGCCAGCAGCTTAGAACTAGCGGGAACCTACGAGCAGTACTTC. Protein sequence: CASSLELAGTYEQYF.

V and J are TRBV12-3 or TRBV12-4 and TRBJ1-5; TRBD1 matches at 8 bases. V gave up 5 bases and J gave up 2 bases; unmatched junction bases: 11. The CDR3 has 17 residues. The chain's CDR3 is CASSGGRGREGNQPQHF. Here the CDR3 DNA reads TGTGCCAGCAGTGGGGGCAGGGGGCGCGAAGGCAATCAGCCCCAGCATTTT.

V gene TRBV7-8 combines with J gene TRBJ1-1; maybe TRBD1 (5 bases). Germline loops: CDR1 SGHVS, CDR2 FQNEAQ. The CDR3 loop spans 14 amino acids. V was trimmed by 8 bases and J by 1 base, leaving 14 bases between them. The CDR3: CASRDRDGNTEAFF. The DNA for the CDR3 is TGTGCCAGCCGAGACCGGGACGGGAACACTGAAGCTTTCTTT.

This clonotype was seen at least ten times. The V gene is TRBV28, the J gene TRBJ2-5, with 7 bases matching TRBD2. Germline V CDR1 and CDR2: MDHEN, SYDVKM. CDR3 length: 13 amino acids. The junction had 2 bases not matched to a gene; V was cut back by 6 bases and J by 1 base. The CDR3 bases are TGTGCCAGCAGGGGACTACCCCAAGAGACCCAGTACTTC. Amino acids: CASRGLPQETQYF.

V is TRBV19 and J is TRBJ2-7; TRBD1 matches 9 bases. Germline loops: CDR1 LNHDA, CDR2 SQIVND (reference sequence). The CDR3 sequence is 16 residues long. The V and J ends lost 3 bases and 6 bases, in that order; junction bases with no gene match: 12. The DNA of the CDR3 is TGTGCCAGTAGTATCCCGGGACAGGGCGGCCTAACCGAGCAGTACTTC. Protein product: CASSIPGQGGLTEQYF.

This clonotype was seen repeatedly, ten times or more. DNA for the CDR3: TGTGCCAGTCGGACGGGACAGCACTATGGCTACACCTTC. Translated, it gives CASRTGQHYGYTF. This chain connects TRBV19 to TRBJ1-2; TRBD1 matches 7 bases. The CDR3 covers 13 residues. Germline V lookup: CDR1 LNHDA, CDR2 SQIVND (reference sequence). The V segment lost 8 bases and the J segment 3 bases; nucleotides outside the gene matches: 6. The variable domain in full, completed from reference TRBV19 and TRBJ1-2, reads DGGITQSPKYLFRKEGQNVTLSCEQNLNHDAMYWYRQDPGQGLRLIYYSQIVNDFQKGDIAEGYSVSREKKESFPLTVTSAQKNPTAFYLCASRTGQHYGYTFGSGTRLTVV.

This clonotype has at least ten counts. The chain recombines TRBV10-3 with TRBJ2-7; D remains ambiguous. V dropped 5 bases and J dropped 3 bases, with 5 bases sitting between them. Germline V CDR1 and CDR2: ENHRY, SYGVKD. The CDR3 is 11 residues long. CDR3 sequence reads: CAISPNYEQYF. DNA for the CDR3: TGTGCCATCAGTCCCAACTACGAGCAGTACTTC.

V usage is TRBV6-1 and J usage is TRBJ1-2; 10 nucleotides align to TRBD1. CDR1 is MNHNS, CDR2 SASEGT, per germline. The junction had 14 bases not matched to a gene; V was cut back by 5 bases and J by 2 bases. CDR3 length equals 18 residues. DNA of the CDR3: TGTGCCAGCAGTAAGCGAATATTGGACAGGGGGGGGAACTATGGCTACACCTTC. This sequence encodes CASSKRILDRGGNYGYTF.

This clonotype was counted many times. Here the CDR3 reads CASSVLDSQETQYF. CDR3 nucleotides: TGTGCCAGCAGCGTGTTAGACAGTCAAGAGACCCAGTACTTC. This chain uses TRBV9 with TRBJ2-5; TRBD1 might be the D (5 bases). The V end was cut by 2 bases, the J end by 2 bases, with 10 bases between. Germline V gene sequence: CDR1 SGDLS, CDR2 YYNGEE. This CDR3 comprises 14 residues.

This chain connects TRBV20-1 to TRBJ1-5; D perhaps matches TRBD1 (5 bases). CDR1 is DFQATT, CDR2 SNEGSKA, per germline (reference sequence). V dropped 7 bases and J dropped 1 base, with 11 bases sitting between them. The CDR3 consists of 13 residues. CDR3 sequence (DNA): TGCAGTGTTCGAGGGGCCAGCAATCAGCCCCAGCATTTT. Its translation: CSVRGASNQPQHF.

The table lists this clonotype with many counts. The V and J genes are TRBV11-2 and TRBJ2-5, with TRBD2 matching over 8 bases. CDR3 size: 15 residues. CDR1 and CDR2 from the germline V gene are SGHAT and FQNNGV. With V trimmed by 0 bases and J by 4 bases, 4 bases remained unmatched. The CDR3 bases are TGTGCCAGCAGCTTAGATCCGGGGGGGGGAGAGACCCAGTACTTC. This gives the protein CASSLDPGGGETQYF.

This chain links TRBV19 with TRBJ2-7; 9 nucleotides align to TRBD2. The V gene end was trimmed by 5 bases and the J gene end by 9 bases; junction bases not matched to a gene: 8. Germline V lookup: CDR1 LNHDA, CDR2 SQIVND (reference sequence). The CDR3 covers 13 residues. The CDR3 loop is CASSAGTSFWQYF. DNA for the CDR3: TGTGCCAGTAGTGCCGGGACTAGCTTTTGGCAGTACTTC.

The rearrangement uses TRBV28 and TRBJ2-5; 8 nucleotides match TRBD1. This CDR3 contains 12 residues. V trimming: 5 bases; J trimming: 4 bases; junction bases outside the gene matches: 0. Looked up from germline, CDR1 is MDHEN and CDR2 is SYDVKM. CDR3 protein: CASSGQGETQYF. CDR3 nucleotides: TGTGCCAGCAGTGGACAGGGAGAGACCCAGTACTTC.

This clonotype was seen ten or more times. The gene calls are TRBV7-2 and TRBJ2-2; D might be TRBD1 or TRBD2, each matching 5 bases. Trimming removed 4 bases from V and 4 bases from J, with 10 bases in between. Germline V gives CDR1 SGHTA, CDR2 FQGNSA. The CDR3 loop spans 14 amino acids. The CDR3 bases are TGTGCCAGCAGCTCCCCGGGGCGCACCGGGGAGCTGTTTTTT. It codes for CASSSPGRTGELFF. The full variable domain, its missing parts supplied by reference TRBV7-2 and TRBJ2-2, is GAGVSQSPSNKVTEKGKDVELRCDPISGHTALYWYRQSLGQGLEFLIYFQGNSAPDKSGLPSDRFSAERTGGSVSTLTIQRTQQEDSAVYLCASSSPGRTGELFFGEGSRLTVL.

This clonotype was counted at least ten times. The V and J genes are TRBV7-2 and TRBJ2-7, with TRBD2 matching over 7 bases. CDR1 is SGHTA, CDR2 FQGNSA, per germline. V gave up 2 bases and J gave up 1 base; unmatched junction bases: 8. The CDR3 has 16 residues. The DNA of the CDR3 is TGTGCCAGCAGCTTATCCCCTCTAGCGGCTTCCTACGAGCAGTACTTC. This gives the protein CASSLSPLAASYEQYF.

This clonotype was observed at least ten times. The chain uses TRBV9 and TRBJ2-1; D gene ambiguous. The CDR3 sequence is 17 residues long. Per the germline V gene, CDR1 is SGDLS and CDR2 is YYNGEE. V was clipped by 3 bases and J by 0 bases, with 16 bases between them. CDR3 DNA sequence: TGTGCCAGCAGCGGCGGAGTTCCAAACCTCTCCTACAATGAGCAGTTCTTC. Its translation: CASSGGVPNLSYNEQFF.

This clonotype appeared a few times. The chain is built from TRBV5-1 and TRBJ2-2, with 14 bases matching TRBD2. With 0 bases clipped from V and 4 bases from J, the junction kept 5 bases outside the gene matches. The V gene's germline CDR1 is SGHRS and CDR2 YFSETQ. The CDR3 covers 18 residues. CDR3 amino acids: CASSLDGTSGSITGELFF. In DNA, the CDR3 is TGCGCCAGCAGCTTGGATGGGACTAGCGGGAGTATCACCGGGGAGCTGTTTTTT.

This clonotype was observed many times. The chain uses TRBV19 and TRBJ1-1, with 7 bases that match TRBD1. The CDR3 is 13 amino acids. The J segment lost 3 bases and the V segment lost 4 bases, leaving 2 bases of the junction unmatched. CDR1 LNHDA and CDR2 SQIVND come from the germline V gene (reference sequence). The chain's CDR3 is CASSTTGDTEAFF. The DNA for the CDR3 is TGTGCCAGTAGTACCACAGGGGACACTGAAGCTTTCTTT.

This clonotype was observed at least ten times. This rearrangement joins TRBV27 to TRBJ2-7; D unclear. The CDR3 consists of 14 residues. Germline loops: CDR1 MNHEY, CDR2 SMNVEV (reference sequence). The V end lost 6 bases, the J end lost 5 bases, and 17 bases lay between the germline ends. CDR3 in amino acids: CASSPGPLSNEQYF. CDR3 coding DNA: TGTGCCAGCAGCCCCGGACCCCTGTCCAACGAGCAGTACTTC.

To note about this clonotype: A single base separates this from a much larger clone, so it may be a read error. CDR3 protein: CASSERTSGHETQYF. The CDR3 DNA sequence: TGTGCCAGCAGTGAAAGGACTAGCGGGCACGAGACCCAGTACTTC. The chain couples TRBV2 to TRBJ2-5; 11 nucleotides line up with TRBD2. With 2 bases clipped from V and 5 bases from J, the junction kept 4 bases outside the gene matches. The CDR3 runs to 15 residues. Looked up from germline, CDR1 is SNHLY and CDR2 is FYNNEI.

The CDR3 reads CASSLQGALIYEQYF. CDR3 DNA: TGTGCCAGCAGCTTACAGGGGGCATTAATATACGAGCAGTACTTC. The gene calls are TRBV12-3 or TRBV12-4 and TRBJ2-7; TRBD1 agrees at 9 bases. This CDR3 is 15 amino acids long. The J segment lost 4 bases and the V segment lost 6 bases, leaving 10 bases of the junction unmatched.

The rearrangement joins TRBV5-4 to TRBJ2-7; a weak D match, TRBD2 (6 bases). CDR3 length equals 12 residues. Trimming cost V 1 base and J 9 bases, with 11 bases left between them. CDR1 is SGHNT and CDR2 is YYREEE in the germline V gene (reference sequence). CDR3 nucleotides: TGTGCCAGCAGCTTGTATTGGGAGGTGCAGTACTTC. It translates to CASSLYWEVQYF. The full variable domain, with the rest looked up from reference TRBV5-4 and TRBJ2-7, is ETGVTQSPTHLIKTRGQQVTLRCSSQSGHNTVSWYQQALGQGPQFIFQYYREEENGRGNFPPRFSGLQFPNYSSELNVNALELDDSALYLCASSLYWEVQYFGPGTRLTVT.

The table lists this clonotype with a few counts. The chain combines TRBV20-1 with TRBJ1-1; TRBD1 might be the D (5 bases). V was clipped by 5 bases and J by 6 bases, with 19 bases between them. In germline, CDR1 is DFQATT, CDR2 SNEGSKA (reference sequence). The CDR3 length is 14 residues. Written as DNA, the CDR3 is TGCAGTGCTCCCTGGGGGGTTTTGGTGGCTGAAGCTTTCTTT. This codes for CSAPWGVLVAEAFF.

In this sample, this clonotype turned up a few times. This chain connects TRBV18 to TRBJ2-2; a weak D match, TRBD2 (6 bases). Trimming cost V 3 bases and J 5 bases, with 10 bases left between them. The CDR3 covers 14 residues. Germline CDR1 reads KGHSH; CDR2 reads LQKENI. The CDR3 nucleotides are TGTGCCAGCTCACCTAGCGGAATAACCGGGGAGCTGTTTTTT. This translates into CASSPSGITGELFF.

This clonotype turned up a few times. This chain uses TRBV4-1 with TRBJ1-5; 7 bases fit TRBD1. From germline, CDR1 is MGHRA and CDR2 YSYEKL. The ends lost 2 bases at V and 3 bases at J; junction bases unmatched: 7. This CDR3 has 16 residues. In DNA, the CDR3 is TGCGCCAGCAGCCAACCGACAGGGAGGTTCAATCAGCCCCAGCATTTT. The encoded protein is CASSQPTGRFNQPQHF.

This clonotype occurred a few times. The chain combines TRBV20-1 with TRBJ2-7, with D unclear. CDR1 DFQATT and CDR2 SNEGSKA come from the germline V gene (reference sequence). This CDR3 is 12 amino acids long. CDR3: CRTDLSSYERYV. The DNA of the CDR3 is TGCAGAACCGACCTTAGCTCCTACGAGCGGTACGTC.

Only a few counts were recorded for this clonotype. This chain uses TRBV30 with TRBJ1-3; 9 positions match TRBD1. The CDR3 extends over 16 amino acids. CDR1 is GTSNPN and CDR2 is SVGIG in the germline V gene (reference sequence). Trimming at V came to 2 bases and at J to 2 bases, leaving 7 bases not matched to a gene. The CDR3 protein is CAWSSWGTGTGNTIYF. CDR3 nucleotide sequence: TGTGCCTGGAGTTCCTGGGGGACAGGGACTGGAAACACCATATATTTT.